What follows describes a single TCR beta chain. The germline gives CDR1 MDHEN, CDR2 SYDVKM. This CDR3 comprises 14 residues. J lost 9 bases, V lost 6 bases, and 10 bases had no gene match. Data came from immunoSEQ multiplex PCR; TCRdb stores just in-frame clones and leaves some out. The sample consists of around 140,000 clones, over 85% of them appearing once. The data originate from a study of control samples from healthy donors and cancer patients. The chain is built from TRBV28 and TRBJ2-5; 10 bases match TRBD2. The sequence derives from a man over 45 with head and neck cancer. The specimen was PBMCs. CDR3 residues: CASSGTSALGSQYF. CDR3 DNA: TGTGCCAGCAGCGGGACTAGCGCCTTGGGGTCCCAGTACTTC. The whole variable domain, filled in from reference TRBV28 and TRBJ2-5, reads DVKVTQSSRYLVKRTGEKVFLECVQDMDHENMFWYRQDPGLGLRLIYFSYDVKMKEKGDIPEGYSVSREKKERFSLILESASTNQTSMYLCASSGTSALGSQYFGPGTRLLVL.